This entry lists 24 T cell receptor beta chains sequenced from one sample in a study of shared clonotypes between healthy human individuals. Naive CD8 isolation took CD45RO-negative cells positively selected for CCR7 and excluded terminally differentiated effector memory CD45RA+ cells. Sequencing used immunoSEQ multiplex PCR; TCRdb keeps in-frame clones, though not all of them. Counted here are a few million clones, around 93% occurring once; the ten biggest clones make up about 1.7%. Source material: naive CD8+ T cells from PBMCs. Receptors were obtained from a man between 18 and 29 years old in good health. Some clones in this sample may be carry-over from other donors' samples.

Written as DNA, the CDR3 is TGTGCCAGCAGTCGTGAGGGGAATCAGCCCCAGCATTTT. This sequence encodes CASSREGNQPQHF. The chain recombines TRBV5-6 with TRBJ1-5, with D possibly matching TRBD1 (5 bases). Germline-derived CDR1 and CDR2 are SGHDT and YYEEEE. Between the trimmed V and J ends, which lost 5 bases and 4 bases, there was a span of 10 bases. The CDR3 runs to 13 residues. The whole variable domain, filled in from reference TRBV5-6 and TRBJ1-5, reads DAGVTQSPTHLIKTRGQQVTLRCSPKSGHDTVSWYQQALGQGPQFIFQYYEEEERQRGNFPDRFSGHQFPNYSSELNVNALLLGDSALYLCASSREGNQPQHFGDGTRLSIL.

Worth noting for this clone: Other DNA sequences in the same sample also yield this CDR3. V gene TRBV19 combines with J gene TRBJ2-7; D not certain. This CDR3 has 13 amino acids. CDR1 is LNHDA and CDR2 is SQIVND in the germline V gene (reference sequence). V was shortened by 3 bases and J by 3 bases, with 9 bases between the two germline ends. CDR3 region: CASSIFPGYEQYF. The CDR3 region has the DNA TGTGCCAGTAGTATCTTTCCGGGCTACGAGCAGTACTTC.

This clone is a singleton in its sample. This chain connects TRBV27 to TRBJ2-7, with D perhaps given as TRBD1 or TRBD2 (6 bases each). With 3 bases removed from V and 7 bases from J, the gap between germline ends came to 19 bases. The CDR3 runs 15 residues. Per germline, CDR1 MNHEY and CDR2 SMNVEV (reference sequence). In nucleotides, the CDR3 is TGTGCCAGCAGTTTGTTGGGGGGCGCGGGGAGGGAGCAGTACTTC. The encoded protein is CASSLLGGAGREQYF.

V and J are TRBV27 and TRBJ1-5; D is uncertain. The CDR3 extends over 12 amino acids. The V end lost 8 bases, the J end lost 5 bases, and 10 bases lay between the germline ends. Per germline, CDR1 MNHEY and CDR2 SMNVEV (reference sequence). CDR3 residues: CASGTSDQPQHF. The CDR3 coding sequence is TGTGCCAGCGGCACCTCTGATCAGCCCCAGCATTTT.

The chain carries TRBV9 and TRBJ2-1; TRBD1 agrees at 7 bases. CDR1 is SGDLS, CDR2 YYNGEE, per germline. This CDR3 is 15 amino acids long. Trimming cost V 4 bases and J 0 bases; bases outside gene matches: 4. CDR3 DNA: TGTGCCAGCAGCAACGGACAGGTCTCCTACAATGAGCAGTTCTTC. Amino acids: CASSNGQVSYNEQFF.

The chain joins TRBV13 to TRBJ2-4; D is possibly TRBD1 (6 bases). The CDR3 contains 18 residues. The ends were cut back, 4 bases at V and 0 bases at J, with 19 bases in the middle. Germline CDR1 and CDR2: PRHDT and FYEKMQ (reference sequence). The CDR3 reads CASSSTFTGTSAKNIQYF. CDR3 nucleotide sequence: TGTGCCAGCAGCTCCACGTTTACCGGGACATCAGCCAAAAACATTCAGTACTTC.

The V call is TRBV6-5, the J call TRBJ1-5, with D maybe TRBD1 (5 bases). With 0 bases removed from V and 6 bases from J, the gap between germline ends came to 12 bases. CDR1 is MNHEY, CDR2 SVGAGI, per germline. The CDR3 totals 15 residues. CDR3 sequence reads: CASSYSMQGPQPQHF. In DNA, the CDR3 is TGTGCCAGCAGTTACTCGATGCAGGGCCCTCAGCCCCAGCATTTT.

V and J are TRBV29-1 and TRBJ2-7; 9 bases match TRBD2. The V and J ends lost 4 bases and 6 bases, in that order; junction bases with no gene match: 13. Germline V gene lookup returns CDR1 SQVTM and CDR2 ANQGSEA. The CDR3 covers 15 residues. The CDR3 DNA reads as TGCAGCGTTGTCGGCGGGGGGGTAGGCCTTACCGAGCAGTACTTC. Translating gives CSVVGGGVGLTEQYF.

The chain employs TRBV9 and TRBJ1-5; D not resolved. Germline assignment: CDR1 SGDLS and CDR2 YYNGEE. V was shortened by 0 bases and J by 0 bases, with 13 bases between the two germline ends. There are 17 residues in the CDR3. CDR3 residues: CASSVGSGVYSNQPQHF. The CDR3 DNA sequence: TGTGCCAGCAGCGTAGGGTCTGGAGTCTATAGCAATCAGCCCCAGCATTTT.

The chain couples TRBV5-8 to TRBJ2-7, with 8 bases matching TRBD2. This CDR3 spans 14 amino acids. The V segment lost 4 bases and the J segment 3 bases; nucleotides outside the gene matches: 6. Germline CDR1 is SGHTS and CDR2 is YDEGEE. The CDR3 spells CASSLSGTGYEQYF. The DNA for the CDR3 is TGTGCCAGCAGCCTTAGCGGGACCGGCTACGAGCAGTACTTC. The full variable domain, completed using reference TRBV5-8 and TRBJ2-7, is EAGVTQSPTHLIKTRGQQATLRCSPISGHTSVYWYQQALGLGLQFLLWYDEGEERNRGNFPPRFSGRQFPNYSSELNVNALELEDSALYLCASSLSGTGYEQYFGPGTRLTVT.

The gene calls are TRBV5-1 and TRBJ2-7; D might be TRBD2 (6 bases). Germline values: CDR1 SGHRS, CDR2 YFSETQ. The CDR3 totals 14 residues. V lost 1 base and J 2 bases, leaving 10 bases between the germline ends. The CDR3 here is CASSLWRGTYEQYF. For the CDR3, the DNA is TGCGCCAGCAGCTTGTGGCGGGGAACCTACGAGCAGTACTTC.

A note on this clone: Other DNA sequences within the sample encode an identical CDR3. The gene calls are TRBV2 and TRBJ2-7; 7 bases are shared with TRBD1. V lost 0 bases to trimming and J lost 3 bases; unmatched junction nucleotides: 2. This CDR3 is built from 14 residues. Germline V gives CDR1 SNHLY, CDR2 FYNNEI. In DNA, the CDR3 is TGTGCCAGCAGTGAAGCTGCAGGGGGCTACGAGCAGTACTTC. Translation: CASSEAAGGYEQYF. Based on the CDR3 plus reference TRBV2 and TRBJ2-7, the full variable domain is EPEVTQTPSHQVTQMGQEVILRCVPISNHLYFYWYRQILGQKVEFLVSFYNNEISEKSEIFDDQFSVERPDGSNFTLKIRSTKLEDSAMYFCASSEAAGGYEQYFGPGTRLTVT.

The chain uses TRBV7-9 and TRBJ2-7, with 8 bases aligning to TRBD1. The trim removed 5 bases at V and 1 base at J, leaving 13 bases unmatched. The germline V gene encodes CDR1 SEHNR and CDR2 FQNEAQ (reference sequence). CDR3 length: 17 residues. The CDR3 nucleotides are TGTGCCAGCAGCACCACCTCCCGCGGGACAGGTTCCTACGAGCAGTACTTC. Translating gives CASSTTSRGTGSYEQYF.

The V call is TRBV5-1, the J call TRBJ2-3, with unresolved D. This CDR3 region has 19 residues. With 3 bases removed from V and 2 bases from J, the gap between germline ends came to 25 bases. Germline CDR1 reads SGHRS; CDR2 reads YFSETQ. CDR3 nucleotides: TGCGCCAGCAGCTACAAGGTCCTAATTCGCCTACAGAACACAGATACGCAGTATTTT. Amino acid sequence: CASSYKVLIRLQNTDTQYF.

The chain joins TRBV2 to TRBJ2-2; D might be TRBD2 (5 bases). CDR3 length: 15 residues. Trimming pared 8 bases from V and 6 bases from J, leaving 19 bases between. CDR1 SNHLY and CDR2 FYNNEI come from the germline V gene. The CDR3 nucleotides read TGTGCCAGCCAACGAGACGAGGGAGCCCCCGGGGAGCTGTTTTTT. Translation gives CASQRDEGAPGELFF.

In this sample, this clone turned up once. The chain is built from TRBV27 and TRBJ2-2; a possible D gene is TRBD1 (6 bases). The CDR3 contains 16 residues. V was shortened by 5 bases and J by 0 bases, with 13 bases between the two germline ends. Germline CDR1 reads MNHEY; CDR2 reads SMNVEV (reference sequence). CDR3 sequence: CASSVYRESNTGELFF. The CDR3 nucleotides read TGTGCCAGCAGTGTGTACAGGGAATCGAACACCGGGGAGCTGTTTTTT.

The J gene is TRBJ1-2, the V gene TRBV6-6; D is ambiguous. V shed 6 bases and J shed 8 bases, with 10 bases lying between them. CDR1 is MNHNY, CDR2 SVGAGI, per germline (reference sequence). The CDR3 covers 11 residues. CDR3 coding DNA: TGTGCCAGCAGCCCCCTAGAGGGCTACACCTTC. This encodes CASSPLEGYTF.

The chain recombines TRBV27 with TRBJ2-1; 11 nucleotides agree with TRBD2. This CDR3 has 16 residues. The V segment lost 10 bases and the J segment 7 bases; nucleotides outside the gene matches: 15. Germline loops: CDR1 MNHEY, CDR2 SMNVEV (reference sequence). As DNA, the CDR3 is TGTGCCACCTACCAATACTGGGGACTAGCGGCTAATGAGCAGTTCTTC. It translates to CATYQYWGLAANEQFF.

The rearrangement joins TRBV9 to TRBJ2-1, with TRBD1 as a possible D gene (5 bases). Germline assignment: CDR1 SGDLS and CDR2 YYNGEE. The CDR3 is 14 amino acids. V was cut by 4 bases and J by 2 bases, with 10 bases left in between. The CDR3 DNA reads as TGTGCCAGCAGCCCATGGACACCCTACAATGAGCAGTTCTTC. Translated, it gives CASSPWTPYNEQFF.

The chain joins TRBV27 to TRBJ2-7; TRBD1 aligns across 8 bases. The junction had 15 bases not matched to a gene; V was cut back by 6 bases and J by 5 bases. CDR3 size: 16 residues. Germline values: CDR1 MNHEY, CDR2 SMNVEV (reference sequence). In nucleotides, the CDR3 is TGTGCCAGCAGCCTGATACCGGACAGGGTGCTAGACGAGCAGTACTTC. It is translated as CASSLIPDRVLDEQYF.

The J gene is TRBJ1-1, the V gene TRBV20-1; D not resolved. Germline V gene data show CDR1 as DFQATT and CDR2 as SNEGSKA (reference sequence). Trimming took 5 bases from V and 2 from J, leaving 6 bases between them. The CDR3 totals 11 residues. The CDR3 here is CSAFPNTEAFF. As DNA, the CDR3 is TGCAGTGCTTTTCCTAACACTGAAGCTTTCTTT.

J is TRBJ2-7 and V is TRBV29-1, with D possibly being TRBD1 (5 bases). The CDR3 extends over 15 amino acids. Germline V gene lookup returns CDR1 SQVTM and CDR2 ANQGSEA. The V and J ends lost 5 bases and 2 bases respectively, with 19 bases between them. CDR3 sequence (DNA): TGCAGCGTTCAGGGAACAGACGAAGAACCCTACGAGCAGTACTTC. Its translation: CSVQGTDEEPYEQYF.

The genes are TRBV6-1 and TRBJ1-5; weak D call: TRBD1 (5 bases). V was trimmed by 2 bases and J by 6 bases, leaving 14 bases between them. Germline CDR1 MNHNS, CDR2 SASEGT. The CDR3 is 15 residues long. CDR3: CASSEFTGVSQPQHF. Written as DNA, the CDR3 is TGTGCCAGCAGTGAATTCACGGGGGTGAGTCAGCCCCAGCATTTT.

This sequence joins TRBV19 and TRBJ2-1; perhaps TRBD2 as D (5 bases). V was pared by 9 bases and J by 6 bases, with 12 bases between. The germline gives CDR1 LNHDA, CDR2 SQIVND (reference sequence). The CDR3 runs 12 residues. The CDR3 sequence: CASQQRTNEQFF. CDR3 in DNA: TGTGCCAGCCAGCAGCGGACCAATGAGCAGTTCTTC.